Shown below are 12 T cell receptor beta chains from a single sample sequenced in a study of T cells in Graves' hyperthyroidism and ophthalmopathy. Amplification targeted TCR beta CDR3 regions from RNA transcripts. RT-PCR in the first round (using the HTBI primer set) targeted the TCR CDR3. TCRdb re-called the multiplex PCR reads with MiXCR, one entry per CDR3 protein. The data show approximately 400,000 distinct CDR3 sequences, 15% to 17% seen once. Input material: blood. These TCRs come from a woman between 18 and 30 years old with Graves' hyperthyroidism that later progressed to Graves' ophthalmopathy.

This clonotype was seen ten or more times. V gene TRBV4-1 combines with J gene TRBJ1-4; 8 nucleotides agree with TRBD1. With 1 base clipped from V and 7 bases from J, the junction kept 8 bases outside the gene matches. Germline CDR1 reads MGHRA; CDR2 reads YSYEKL. This CDR3 contains 16 residues. CDR3 loop: CASSQGAGGGPEKLFF. The CDR3 bases are TGCGCCAGCAGCCAAGGAGCAGGGGGCGGTCCTGAAAAACTGTTTTTT.

The sample holds many counts of this clonotype. The rearrangement uses TRBV12-3 or TRBV12-4 and TRBJ1-1; 9 positions agree with TRBD1. The CDR3 consists of 13 residues. Unmatched junction bases numbered 3, after V lost 6 bases and J lost 4 bases. The DNA of the CDR3 is TGTGCCAGCAGCAAGACAGGGGGCACTGAAGCTTTCTTT. It yields the protein CASSKTGGTEAFF.

This clonotype was found a few times. The chain is built from TRBV7-9 and TRBJ2-2; a possible D gene is TRBD2 (6 bases). Trimming pared 5 bases from V and 4 bases from J, leaving 17 bases between. CDR1 and CDR2 from the germline V gene are SEHNR and FQNEAQ (reference sequence). The length of the CDR3 is 16 residues. As DNA, the CDR3 is TGTGCCAGCAGCCCCATGGGGGGAGTGGCCACCGGGGAGCTGTTTTTT. Protein: CASSPMGGVATGELFF.

This clonotype was recorded at least ten times. The chain couples TRBV12-3 or TRBV12-4 to TRBJ2-1; 7 positions agree with TRBD2. The CDR3 runs 14 residues. V lost 3 bases and J lost 5; bases outside the gene matches: 4. In DNA form, the CDR3 reads TGTGCCAGCAGTTTGGGTCGGGGGGACAATGAGCAGTTCTTC. Protein sequence: CASSLGRGDNEQFF.

In its sample, this clonotype was seen a few times. An end of the junction does not agree with germline; a read error may underlie this. DNA of the CDR3: TGTGCCAGCAGCCTAGGGACAGGGAATACCGGGGGGCTGTTTTTT. Translating it yields CASSLGTGNTGGLFF. The chain recombines TRBV7-3 with TRBJ2-2; 9 nucleotides match TRBD1. The CDR3 runs 15 residues. Germline lookup yields CDR1 SGHTA and CDR2 FQGTGA.

The sample holds many counts of this clonotype. The rearrangement links TRBV27 to TRBJ2-3; weak D call: TRBD2 (6 bases). Germline CDR1 MNHEY, CDR2 SMNVEV (reference sequence). There are 15 residues in the CDR3. V gave up 5 bases and J gave up 5 bases, with 17 bases separating them. The CDR3 is CASSQSGREGDTQYF. DNA for the CDR3: TGTGCCAGCAGTCAATCCGGGAGAGAGGGAGATACGCAGTATTTT.

This clonotype was counted at least ten times. The V and J genes are TRBV14 and TRBJ2-1; D is undetermined. CDR3 length equals 16 residues. Germline V gene sequence: CDR1 SGHDN, CDR2 FVKESK. V was shortened by 3 bases and J by 0 bases, with 12 bases between the two germline ends. The CDR3 bases are TGTGCCAGCAGCCACCACGGTCCCAGCTCCTACAATGAGCAGTTCTTC. Translated, it gives CASSHHGPSSYNEQFF.

This chain joins TRBV5-4 and TRBJ1-1, with 10 bases that match TRBD1. The CDR3 consists of 15 residues. With 3 bases clipped from V and 7 bases from J, the junction kept 9 bases outside the gene matches. CDR1 and CDR2 from the germline V gene are SGHNT and YYREEE (reference sequence). The CDR3 DNA is TGTGCCAGCAGCTACCGGGACAGGGGTACGAATGAAGCTTTCTTT. Encoded protein: CASSYRDRGTNEAFF.

The V gene is TRBV6-2 or TRBV6-3, the J gene TRBJ2-7; 9 bases are shared with TRBD1. CDR1 is MNHEY and CDR2 is SVGEGT in the germline V gene. The V segment lost 6 bases and the J segment 10 bases; nucleotides outside the gene matches: 16. CDR3 length equals 15 residues. In DNA, the CDR3 is TGTGCCAGCAGCAAACCGGGACAGGGAGTCCTGGACCAGTACTTC. Encoded protein: CASSKPGQGVLDQYF.

V usage is TRBV6-1 and J usage is TRBJ1-3; D is uncertain. V was shortened by 2 bases and J by 5 bases, with 13 bases between the two germline ends. Germline assignment: CDR1 MNHNS and CDR2 SASEGT. The CDR3 consists of 15 residues. This chain's CDR3 is CASSEFEGTRNTIYF. For the CDR3, the DNA is TGTGCCAGCAGTGAATTTGAGGGCACTAGAAACACCATATATTTT.

This clonotype came up many times. This rearrangement joins TRBV9 to TRBJ2-2; D is unclear. Trimming removed 2 bases at V and 4 bases at J, with 6 bases between. The germline CDR1 and CDR2 sequences are SGDLS and YYNGEE. The CDR3 sequence is 13 residues long. CDR3 sequence (DNA): TGTGCCAGCAGCGTGAGAGGCACCGGGGAGCTGTTTTTT. The encoded protein is CASSVRGTGELFF.

The chain has TRBV6-1 and TRBJ2-5, with 12 bases matching TRBD1. The CDR3 has 14 residues. V trimming: 6 bases; J trimming: 5 bases; junction bases outside the gene matches: 4. The germline gives CDR1 MNHNS, CDR2 SASEGT. CDR3 DNA sequence: TGTGCCAGCAGGGGACAGGGGGCCGAGGAGACCCAGTACTTC. Its translation is CASRGQGAEETQYF.